This TCR beta chain was sequenced for a study of metastatic and nonmetastatic thyroid tumors. Study-wide context: Repertoires from blood and tumor or nodule tissue of malignant and benign thyroid patients were compared.

Every patient was untreated before thyroid surgery. This CDR3 is 13 amino acids long. V lost 2 bases and J lost 1, with 7 bases in between. The germline gives CDR1 SGHDT, CDR2 YYEEEE. Study findings and constraints: It was reported that TCR beta diversity was significantly higher in malignant thyroid tumors than benign nodules, in blood and tumor.

In the original processing: What underpinned the distant-metastasis classifier for papillary thyroid cancer was the set of CDR3 differences across clinicopathological groups. TCRdb re-processed the PCR reads through MiXCR. The V and J calls, along with clone size, are taken from TCRdb and not from the paper's own processing. Among around 40,000 clones listed, 13% were seen once. Ten or more counts support this clone. Its antigen remains unknown. This TCR came from a female donor with papillary thyroid cancer or a benign thyroid nodule (not recorded which). Some clones in this sample may be carry-over from other donors' samples. Sequencing was performed on blood. This chain links TRBV5-6 with TRBJ2-7, with no clear D. CDR3 in DNA: TGTGCCAGCAGCTTCAAGGGTTCCTACGAGCAGTACTTC. Residues: CASSFKGSYEQYF.